A selection of T cell receptor beta chains follows, all from one sample in a study of memory CD4+ T cells and cytomegalovirus serostatus. Assay: immunoSEQ multiplex PCR; the TCRdb copy retains only in-frame clones and omits some. The table shows 25,000 to 35,000 clones, with around 80% occurring only once. Sequenced: memory CD4+ T cells from blood. All receptors derive from an adult in good health and CMV-seronegative. The CDR3 runs from the conserved cysteine through the conserved F or W. A D gene is named only where the DNA matches it firmly. Size is omitted from some rows. Given values are once, few, many or a class for expanded clones.

D: -
V: TRBV5-4
size: -
J: TRBJ2-3
CDR3: CASSPSTDTQYF
DNA: TGTGCCAGCAGTCCCTCCACAGATACGCAGTATTTT

D: -
V: TRBV6-6
size: -
J: TRBJ2-3
CDR3: CASSPRGARDTQYF
DNA: TGTGCCAGCAGTCCCCGGGGGGCGAGGGATACGCAGTATTTT

D: -
V: TRBV6-6
size: -
J: TRBJ1-1
CDR3: CASSPQIPPNTEAFF
DNA: TGTGCCAGCAGCCCCCAAATCCCTCCGAACACTGAAGCTTTCTTT

D: -
V: TRBV5-1
size: -
J: TRBJ2-1
CDR3: CASSLTTATYNEQFF
DNA: TGCGCCAGCAGCTTGACAACAGCGACCTACAATGAGCAGTTCTTC

D: TRBD2
V: TRBV5-1
size: -
J: TRBJ2-5
CDR3: CASSFRAGEETQYF
DNA: TGCGCCAGCAGCTTTCGAGCGGGGGAGGAGACCCAGTACTTC

D: -
V: TRBV12-1
size: -
J: TRBJ2-7
CDR3: CASSALAGGDEQYF
DNA: TGTGCCAGCAGCGCCCTAGCGGGGGGCGACGAGCAGTACTTC

D: -
V: TRBV11-2
size: -
J: TRBJ1-4
CDR3: CASSLGVFATNEKLFF
DNA: TGTGCCAGCAGCTTAGGAGTTTTCGCAACTAATGAAAAACTGTTTTTT

D: TRBD2
V: TRBV14
size: -
J: TRBJ2-7
CDR3: CASSQAYAGGPSVGYEQYF
DNA: TGTGCCAGCAGCCAAGCGTATGCGGGGGGGCCTTCTGTCGGCTACGAGCAGTACTTC

D: -
V: TRBV11-2
size: -
J: TRBJ1-1
CDR3: CASSPPGGGGTEAFF
DNA: TGTGCCAGCAGCCCTCCCGGAGGGGGAGGTACTGAAGCTTTCTTT

D: -
V: TRBV5-5
size: -
J: TRBJ1-4
CDR3: CASSQFPGTPSEKLFF
DNA: TGTGCCAGCAGCCAATTTCCCGGGACACCATCTGAAAAACTGTTTTTT

D: -
V: TRBV30
size: -
J: TRBJ1-1
CDR3: CAWDRPNTEAFF
DNA: TGTGCCTGGGACCGACCGAACACTGAAGCTTTCTTT

D: TRBD1
V: TRBV6-1
size: -
J: TRBJ2-1
CDR3: CASSGPGQGYNEQFF
DNA: TGTGCCAGCAGTGGCCCGGGACAGGGATACAATGAGCAGTTCTTC

D: -
V: TRBV5-6
size: once
J: TRBJ1-3
CDR3: CASNIRLENTIYF
DNA: TGTGCCAGCAATATCAGGCTGGAGAACACCATATATTTT

D: -
V: TRBV6-5
size: -
J: TRBJ2-2
CDR3: CASSKTGPGTGELFF
DNA: TGTGCCAGCAGTAAGACCGGACCAGGTACCGGGGAGCTGTTTTTT

D: -
V: TRBV27
size: -
J: TRBJ1-2
CDR3: CASRLIGAGGYTF
DNA: TGTGCCAGCAGATTAATCGGGGCCGGAGGCTACACCTTC

D: TRBD1
V: TRBV6-1
size: -
J: TRBJ1-2
CDR3: CASSGPTGWDYGYTF
DNA: TGTGCCAGCAGTGGCCCGACAGGGTGGGACTATGGCTACACCTTC

D: -
V: TRBV6-5
size: -
J: TRBJ1-6
CDR3: CASSLNRESSPLHF
DNA: TGTGCCAGCAGCCTAAATCGGGAATCGTCACCCCTCCACTTT

D: -
V: TRBV28
size: -
J: TRBJ1-5
CDR3: CASSRQLLEPQHF
DNA: TGTGCCAGCAGCCGACAGCTTTTGGAGCCCCAGCATTTT

D: TRBD1
V: TRBV14
size: -
J: TRBJ2-2
CDR3: CASSQRTGGYGELFF
DNA: TGTGCCAGCAGCCAAAGGACAGGCGGATACGGGGAGCTGTTTTTT

D: TRBD1
V: TRBV18
size: -
J: TRBJ1-2
CDR3: CASSRTGEVSDGYTF
DNA: TGTGCCAGCTCGCGTACAGGGGAAGTTTCGGACGGCTACACCTTC

D: TRBD1
V: TRBV5-1
size: -
J: TRBJ1-1
CDR3: CASSLTGWDTEAFF
DNA: TGCGCCAGCAGCCTGACAGGGTGGGACACTGAAGCTTTCTTT

D: -
V: TRBV7-2
size: few
J: TRBJ1-5
CDR3: CASSLGGGRGNQPQHF
DNA: TGTGCCAGCAGCTTAGGGGGGGGCAGGGGCAATCAGCCCCAGCATTTT

D: -
V: TRBV11-2
size: -
J: TRBJ2-7
CDR3: CASSQGGGASYEQYF
DNA: TGTGCCAGCAGCCAGGGCGGCGGGGCCTCCTACGAGCAGTACTTC

D: -
V: TRBV5-1
size: -
J: TRBJ2-2
CDR3: CASSPSQGGRGTGELFF
DNA: TGCGCCAGCAGCCCAAGCCAGGGGGGGCGTGGCACCGGGGAGCTGTTTTTT

D: -
V: TRBV13
size: -
J: TRBJ1-6
CDR3: CASNRRQGGSPLHF
DNA: TGTGCCAGCAACAGGCGGCAGGGTGGTTCACCCCTCCACTTT

D: TRBD2
V: TRBV29-1
size: -
J: TRBJ2-3
CDR3: CSVEGGGSQLDTQYF
DNA: TGCAGCGTTGAGGGGGGGGGTTCTCAACTCGATACGCAGTATTTT

D: -
V: TRBV7-2
size: once
J: TRBJ1-2
CDR3: CASSLTSQDIYGYTF
DNA: TGTGCCAGCAGCTTAACATCCCAAGATATCTATGGCTACACCTTC

D: TRBD1
V: TRBV4-1
size: -
J: TRBJ1-1
CDR3: CASSQGDRGLANTEAFF
DNA: TGCGCCAGCAGCCAAGGGGACAGGGGACTCGCGAACACTGAAGCTTTCTTT

D: -
V: TRBV5-4
size: -
J: TRBJ2-3
CDR3: CASSLGTVTDTQYF
DNA: TGTGCCAGCAGCTTGGGGACTGTCACAGATACGCAGTATTTT

D: TRBD2
V: TRBV30
size: -
J: TRBJ2-5
CDR3: CAWSPGGISETQYF
DNA: TGTGCCTGGAGCCCGGGGGGTATAAGTGAGACCCAGTACTTC

D: -
V: TRBV6-1
size: -
J: TRBJ2-3
CDR3: CASIAQGSSTDTQYF
DNA: TGTGCCAGCATTGCCCAGGGAAGCAGCACAGATACGCAGTATTTT

D: -
V: TRBV7-8
size: -
J: TRBJ1-5
CDR3: CASSRTGGNQPQHF
DNA: TGTGCCAGCAGCCGGACGGGAGGGAATCAGCCCCAGCATTTT

D: -
V: TRBV5-1
size: -
J: TRBJ1-4
CDR3: CASSSGPQGRNGEKLFF
DNA: TGCGCCAGCTCCTCGGGGCCCCAGGGGCGTAACGGTGAAAAACTGTTTTTT

D: -
V: TRBV28
size: -
J: TRBJ2-5
CDR3: CASSFGVTQYF
DNA: TGTGCCAGCAGTTTTGGTGTGACCCAGTACTTC

D: -
V: TRBV11-3
size: -
J: TRBJ2-7
CDR3: CASSLVSHEQYF
DNA: TGTGCCAGCAGCTTAGTTAGCCACGAGCAGTACTTC

D: TRBD1
V: TRBV14
size: -
J: TRBJ2-2
CDR3: CASSQTKGALRSGELFF
DNA: TGTGCCAGCAGCCAAACCAAGGGGGCGCTGAGGTCCGGGGAGCTGTTTTTT